The source of this T cell receptor (beta chain) is a study of T cell changes during pregnancy in multiple sclerosis. Measured with immunoSEQ multiplex PCR; TCRdb has only the in-frame clones, and not every one. The profile shows roughly 60,000 clones, roughly 92% of them singletons. Trimming removed 0 bases from V and 12 bases from J; junction bases left unmatched: 12. The CDR3 loop spans 15 amino acids. Germline V CDR1 and CDR2: MRHNA, SNTAGT. The specimen comprised peripheral blood, sampled in the second trimester of pregnancy. The TCR was taken from a female donor with multiple sclerosis, enrolled in a pregnancy study. V and J are TRBV6-4 and TRBJ2-3, with 7 bases aligning to TRBD1. The CDR3 DNA is TGTGCCAGCAGTGACTCCTTTACAGGGGCCGCCCGTCAGTATTTT. This encodes CASSDSFTGAARQYF.